This T cell receptor beta chain was profiled in a study of OX40 agonist ivuxolimab in advanced cancers. About the investigation overall: Ivuxolimab was an agonistic, fully human IgG2 monoclonal antibody directed against OX40 (CD134), a costimulatory receptor. The paper describes the monotherapy dose-escalation part (N = 52 patients) of the phase I trial of ivuxolimab. Patients were allowed to have had prior anti-PD-1, anti-PD-L1 or anti-CTLA-4 therapy, and approximately 43% of the dose-escalation patients had previously received checkpoint inhibitors. In the dose-escalation cohort, approximately 83% of patients were male, and the mean age was around 60 years with a range of roughly 20 to 79. Three dose-escalation patients achieved partial responses, one with hepatocellular carcinoma and two with cutaneous melanoma. Intravenous ivuxolimab was administered to patients every 2 weeks at six dose levels: 0.01, 0.1, 0.3, 1.5, 3 and 10 mg/kg. Among the roughly 50 dose-escalation patients, about 19 had hepatocellular carcinoma, around 15 melanoma, 9 renal cell carcinoma and 9 head and neck cancer. The purpose of peripheral TCRbeta sequencing was to test whether ivuxolimab changed TCR sequence diversity and led to clonal T-cell expansion. The paper as a whole reports these results and caveats: After ivuxolimab, more expanded clones were found on average in CD8+ T cells than in CD4+ T cells. Low levels of normalized T-cell clonal expansion were also seen in some patients who did not respond. In the 0.1-3.0 mg/kg groups, partial responders were among the patients with the lowest normalized peripheral clonal expansion, particularly in CD8+ T cells. Antigen specificity was not determined for the clonally expanded peripheral T cells. At doses of 0.1 to 3.0 mg/kg, clonal expansion of both CD4+ and CD8+ blood T cells was observed from baseline to week 6.

Of note for this clone: Its antigen target is currently unknown. Per-nucleotide qualities are absent, and no much larger clonotype sits a single base away.

Inclusive of the bounding cysteine and phenylalanine, the CDR3 is 12 residues long. The sequence is cut down to CDR3 DNA, 36 bases in frame from base 1. Looking up the germline V gene yields CDR1 MDHEN and CDR2 SYDVKM. Trimming costs V 6 bases and J 7 bases, and their ends lie 10 bases apart. For sequencing of the TCRbeta CDR3 region, genomic DNA was extracted from the sorted cells. The immunoSEQ Assay was used to sequence the TCRbeta CDR3 regions. TCRdb retrieved this table from immuneACCESS and kept in-frame rearrangements only. Not all clones are present; in checked studies, unresolved V genes account for under half, and no reason is known for the remainder. This sample holds around 46,000 clones; 80% to 90% were observed only once. The ten largest clones represent approximately 50% of the sample. Patients with autoimmune disease history or receiving systemic immunosuppression were excluded from the trial. Peripheral blood for TCR sequencing was drawn from every dose cohort at baseline, at cycle 4 day 1 and at cycle 7 day 1. Samples were obtained from an open-label, multicenter, first-in-human phase I dose-escalation trial of ivuxolimab. Adults with locally advanced or metastatic head and neck squamous cell, hepatocellular, melanoma or renal cell carcinoma were enrolled in the trial. CD4+ and CD8+ T cells were sorted separately from peripheral blood before TCR sequencing.

The TCR was taken from an adult with an advanced solid tumor such as melanoma, head and neck, liver or kidney cancer. The V and J genes are TRBV28 and TRBJ1-5, with the D gene not confidently named. The specimen was CD4+ or CD8+ T cells sorted from blood, collected in a trial of the OX40 agonist ivuxolimab. The bases read TGTGCCAGCAGGGCGGCTTGGCAGCCCCAGCATTTT. This codes for CASRAAWQPQHF.